One sample yielded the 18 T cell receptor beta chains listed below, sequenced in a study of T-cell reconstitution after alpha-beta-depleted transplantation in children. A library of TCRbeta sequences, prepared with unique molecular identifiers, was generated. MiXCR, run by TCRdb on the PCR reads, gives a single entry per CDR3 protein. The sample contains roughly 23,000 distinct CDR3 sequences, 11% of which appear only once. The sample consisted of PBMCs from the stem cell graft donor, taken from the stem cell graft. The receptors here all came from a human donor who donated a stem cell graft to a child with chronic granulomatous disease.

This clonotype has ten or more counts. The gene calls are TRBV7-8 and TRBJ2-1; 10 nucleotides line up with TRBD2. The CDR3 has 19 residues. V lost 3 bases, J lost 10 bases, and 21 bases stayed unmatched. Germline CDR1 and CDR2: SGHVS and FQNEAQ. The CDR3 reads CASSFGGRGSRLAGDEQFF. As DNA, the CDR3 is TGTGCCAGCAGCTTCGGTGGCAGGGGATCAAGGCTAGCGGGAGACGAGCAGTTCTTC.

This clonotype was detected many times. Possible read error: a much larger clone is one base away. This sequence joins TRBV4-2 and TRBJ2-6; D may be TRBD2 (6 bases). This CDR3 contains 16 residues. Looked up from germline, CDR1 is LGHNA and CDR2 is YNFKEQ. CDR3 in amino acids: CASSRDSFSGANGLTF. CDR3 nucleotide sequence: TGTGCCAGCAGTCGGGACTCCTTCTCTGGGGCCAACGGCCTGACTTTC.

V gene TRBV18 combines with J gene TRBJ2-1, with D perhaps matching TRBD2 (6 bases). V was shortened by 3 bases and J by 0 bases, with 15 bases between the two germline ends. CDR3 length: 17 residues. Germline V gene sequence: CDR1 KGHSH, CDR2 LQKENI. The CDR3 is CASSPPEGTSSYNEQFF. CDR3 nucleotide sequence: TGTGCCAGCTCACCTCCGGAGGGTACTAGCTCCTACAATGAGCAGTTCTTC.

The sample holds many counts of this clonotype. The chain joins TRBV6-5 to TRBJ2-2; D may correspond to TRBD1 or TRBD2 (5 bases each). The germline CDR1 and CDR2 sequences are MNHEY and SVGAGI. V lost 1 base to trimming and J lost 0 bases, with 9 bases between them. The CDR3 totals 16 residues. The CDR3 loop is CASSYFGGPNTGELFF. CDR3 coding DNA: TGTGCCAGCAGTTACTTTGGGGGTCCGAACACCGGGGAGCTGTTTTTT.

This clonotype has ten or more counts. The chain joins TRBV28 to TRBJ2-7; 9 bases align to TRBD1. Germline V gene data show CDR1 as MDHEN and CDR2 as SYDVKM. This CDR3 has 14 residues. J lost 6 bases, V lost 5 bases, and 8 bases had no gene match. The CDR3 coding sequence is TGTGCCAGCAGTGCATGGGACAGGGAAGGCGAGCAGTACTTC. As protein: CASSAWDREGEQYF.

This clonotype was observed at least ten times. This chain joins TRBV3-1 and TRBJ2-1, with TRBD2 identical over 12 bases. V was pared by 4 bases and J by 7 bases, with 11 bases of the junction left unmatched. The CDR3 length is 17 residues. Germline V gene lookup returns CDR1 LGHDT and CDR2 YNNKEL (reference sequence). CDR3 sequence: CASSPLASGRARNEQFF. For the CDR3, the DNA is TGTGCCAGCAGCCCACTAGCTAGCGGGAGGGCCAGAAATGAGCAGTTCTTC.

This clonotype was found many times. V gene TRBV12-3 or TRBV12-4 combines with J gene TRBJ2-3; D could derive from TRBD1 or TRBD2 (7 bases each). V was trimmed by 6 bases and J by 1 base, leaving 23 bases between them. CDR3 length: 18 amino acids. CDR3 residues: CASRPGTDPLAGTDTQYF. CDR3 sequence (DNA): TGTGCCAGCAGGCCCGGGACAGACCCCCTAGCGGGCACAGATACGCAGTATTTT.

This clonotype has ten or more counts. The rearrangement joins TRBV7-2 to TRBJ2-3, with 9 bases that match TRBD2. V gave up 4 bases and J gave up 2 bases; unmatched junction bases: 7. In germline, CDR1 is SGHTA, CDR2 FQGNSA. There are 16 residues in the CDR3. CDR3 nucleotide sequence: TGTGCCAGCAGCTCACAAGCGGGGGGCATCACAGATACGCAGTATTTT. Its protein product is CASSSQAGGITDTQYF.

This clonotype was seen repeatedly, ten times or more. The chain joins TRBV7-8 to TRBJ1-5; 7 bases are a match to TRBD1. The CDR3 covers 14 residues. Germline V gene data show CDR1 as SGHVS and CDR2 as FQNEAQ. With V trimmed by 0 bases and J by 6 bases, 2 bases remained unmatched. CDR3 in DNA: TGTGCCAGCAGCTTAGCAGGGGGCGGTCAGCCCCAGCATTTT. Translating it yields CASSLAGGGQPQHF.

The rearrangement links TRBV7-2 to TRBJ1-2; TRBD1 matches at 8 bases. This CDR3 comprises 14 residues. J was trimmed by 6 bases and V by 5 bases; bases with no gene match: 8. Germline-derived CDR1 and CDR2 are SGHTA and FQGNSA. The CDR3 nucleotides read TGTGCCAGCAGCCCAGACAGGGGATCGAATGGCTACACCTTC. Encoded protein: CASSPDRGSNGYTF.

Ten or more counts support this clonotype. V is TRBV20-1 and J is TRBJ2-1; the D gene could be TRBD1 or TRBD2 (5 bases each). The CDR3 totals 14 residues. Germline lookup yields CDR1 DFQATT and CDR2 SNEGSKA (reference sequence). The V and J ends lost 6 bases and 5 bases respectively, with 17 bases between them. The CDR3 spells CSAFGDLNNNEQFF. CDR3 coding DNA: TGCAGTGCCTTCGGGGACCTCAATAACAATGAGCAGTTCTTC.

This clonotype was counted many times. The chain uses TRBV5-1 and TRBJ2-7, with D maybe TRBD1 (6 bases). The V end was cut by 5 bases, the J end by 5 bases, with 23 bases between. This CDR3 spans 16 amino acids. Germline V gives CDR1 SGHRS, CDR2 YFSETQ. This CDR3 is CASRPFRDNLGNEQYF. The CDR3 DNA reads TGCGCCAGCAGGCCTTTCCGGGACAACCTTGGAAACGAGCAGTACTTC. Looking up the rest from reference TRBV5-1 and TRBJ2-7 gives the full variable domain: KAGVTQTPRYLIKTRGQQVTLSCSPISGHRSVSWYQQTPGQGLQFLFEYFSETQRNKGNFPGRFSGRQFSNSRSEMNVSTLELGDSALYLCASRPFRDNLGNEQYFGPGTRLTVT.

This clonotype was counted ten times or more. The gene calls are TRBV25-1 and TRBJ1-2; maybe TRBD1 (6 bases). This CDR3 region has 14 residues. V dropped 6 bases and J dropped 4 bases, with 15 bases sitting between them. The V gene's germline CDR1 is MGHDK and CDR2 SYGVNS. The CDR3 reads CASRPQGSGYGYTF. The CDR3 region has the DNA TGTGCCAGCAGGCCGCAGGGGAGCGGCTATGGCTACACCTTC.

This clonotype has at least ten counts. This chain links TRBV20-1 with TRBJ1-6, with D possibly TRBD1 on 5 matching bases. The CDR3 loop spans 13 amino acids. Trimming shortened V by 3 bases and J by 6 bases, and 9 bases separated the two germline ends. Germline loops: CDR1 DFQATT, CDR2 SNEGSKA (reference sequence). CDR3 nucleotide sequence: TGCAGTGCTAGTCCGCAGGGTAATTCACCCCTCCACTTT. Its protein product is CSASPQGNSPLHF.

As to this clonotype: The junction does not match germline at one end; this may be a read error. The chain carries TRBV29-1 and TRBJ2-7; D is possibly TRBD1 (6 bases). This CDR3 is 12 amino acids long. In germline, CDR1 is SQVTM, CDR2 ANQGSEA. This CDR3 is CSVAGASYEHYF. Here the CDR3 DNA reads TGCAGCGTTGCAGGGGCTAGTTACGAGCATTACTTC.

This clonotype was counted ten times or more. The rearrangement uses TRBV15 and TRBJ2-2; 8 bases are shared with TRBD2. From germline, CDR1 is LNHNV and CDR2 YYDKDF (reference sequence). V was clipped by 0 bases and J by 1 base; unmatched bases: 4. The CDR3 is 17 amino acids. The CDR3 loop reads CATSRDRLAGNTGELFF. CDR3 sequence (DNA): TGTGCCACCAGCAGAGATCGGCTAGCGGGGAACACCGGGGAGCTGTTTTTT.

The chain recombines TRBV25-1 with TRBJ1-1; D not certain. Germline CDR1 MGHDK, CDR2 SYGVNS. This CDR3 spans 12 amino acids. Trimming took 11 bases from V and 0 from J, leaving 10 bases between them. CDR3 sequence: CASLGVNTEAFF. CDR3 coding DNA: TGTGCCTCACTCGGGGTGAACACTGAAGCTTTCTTT. Looking up the rest from reference TRBV25-1 and TRBJ1-1 gives the full variable domain: EADIYQTPRYLVIGTGKKITLECSQTMGHDKMYWYQQDPGMELHLIHYSYGVNSTEKGDLSSESTVSRIRTEHFPLTLESARPSHTSQYLCASLGVNTEAFFGQGTRLTVV.

This clonotype was observed many times. This sequence joins TRBV9 and TRBJ2-1, with D possibly being TRBD1 (5 bases). In germline, CDR1 is SGDLS, CDR2 YYNGEE. Trimming left V 4 bases short and J 4 bases short, with 9 bases between. The CDR3 sequence is 13 residues long. Written as DNA, the CDR3 is TGTGCCAGCAGCCTGGGGCAGTACAATGAGCAGTTCTTC. It specifies CASSLGQYNEQFF.